The 18 T cell receptor beta chains below were found in one sample sequenced in a study of T-cell memory formation after mild COVID-19. TCRdb analysed the 5' RACE reads with MiXCR anew, one entry per CDR3 protein. The sample yields 90,000 to 120,000 distinct CDR3 sequences, roughly 14% seen once. Material for sequencing was PBMCs or a T cell subset sorted from them (not recorded which). The receptors were gathered from a man between 18 and 35 years old who had mild COVID-19 (a few samples of this study predate the infection). Cell type and time point are not known.

This clonotype was detected many times. J is TRBJ2-3 and V is TRBV5-8, with 7 bases lining up with TRBD1. There are 16 residues in the CDR3. Germline V gene lookup returns CDR1 SGHTS and CDR2 YDEGEE. V lost 4 bases and J lost 2; bases outside the gene matches: 10. The CDR3 region has the DNA TGTGCCAGCAGCCAACTCCGGGACAGCGCCACAGATACGCAGTATTTT. Translation gives CASSQLRDSATDTQYF.

This clonotype was seen ten or more times. The CDR3 loop is CASSLALWVNTEAFF. The CDR3 bases are TGTGCCAGCAGCTTGGCTTTGTGGGTGAACACTGAAGCTTTCTTT. The chain carries TRBV5-5 and TRBJ1-1; D is ambiguous. V gave up 0 bases and J gave up 0 bases, with 9 bases separating them. This CDR3 contains 15 residues. Germline CDR1 reads SGHKS; CDR2 reads YYEKEE (reference sequence).

This clonotype was observed a few times. CDR3 protein: CSASWSELAKNIQYF. Written as DNA, the CDR3 is TGCAGTGCTAGTTGGAGCGAACTAGCCAAAAACATTCAGTACTTC. V gene TRBV20-1 combines with J gene TRBJ2-4; D unresolved. Germline CDR1 DFQATT, CDR2 SNEGSKA (reference sequence). Trimming stripped 3 bases from V and 0 bases from J, with 12 bases between. CDR3 length equals 15 residues.

This clonotype was detected only a few times. This sequence joins TRBV11-2 and TRBJ1-2; 7 nucleotides line up with TRBD1. The CDR3 is 13 residues long. Germline CDR1 reads SGHAT; CDR2 reads FQNNGV. V was clipped by 6 bases and J by 7 bases; unmatched bases: 8. CDR3 in DNA: TGTGCCAGCAGTCCAGGGGGGGTTTTTGGCTACACCTTC. It yields the protein CASSPGGVFGYTF.

This clonotype was seen a few times. The chain employs TRBV4-1 and TRBJ1-1, with D unclear. CDR3 size: 15 residues. V was shortened by 0 bases and J by 3 bases, with 11 bases between the two germline ends. The germline V gene has CDR1 MGHRA and CDR2 YSYEKL. CDR3 sequence: CASSQDPGTYTEAFF. CDR3 sequence (DNA): TGCGCCAGCAGCCAAGACCCAGGAACATACACTGAAGCTTTCTTT.

V usage is TRBV4-3 and J usage is TRBJ2-7; no reliable D call. The CDR3 runs to 14 residues. Germline CDR1 is LGHNA and CDR2 is YSLEER. CDR3 residues: CASSPNLGSYEKYV. CDR3 DNA: TGCGCCAGCAGCCCTAACCTAGGGTCCTACGAGAAGTACGTC.

This clonotype was detected only a few times. CDR3: CASSPSGGDEQYV. CDR3 DNA: TGCGCCAGCAGCCCAAGCGGGGGGGACGAGCAGTACGTC. The rearrangement uses TRBV5-1 and TRBJ2-7; 10 bases fit TRBD2. Trimming removed 4 bases from V and 5 bases from J; junction bases left unmatched: 3. The germline CDR1 and CDR2 sequences are SGHRS and YFSETQ. The CDR3 contains 13 residues.

This clonotype was counted a few times. The chain links TRBV29-1 to TRBJ1-1, with 8 bases lining up with TRBD1. V shed 0 bases and J 3 bases; nucleotides not matched to a gene: 12. Germline V gene data show CDR1 as SQVTM and CDR2 as ANQGSEA. The CDR3 runs to 17 residues. CDR3 sequence: CSVEDGVRTGLDTEAFF. CDR3 bases: TGCAGCGTTGAAGATGGGGTTCGGACAGGGCTGGACACTGAAGCTTTCTTT.

The chain uses TRBV12-3 or TRBV12-4 and TRBJ2-3, with TRBD2 matching 15 bases. With 6 bases clipped from V and 6 bases from J, the junction kept 4 bases outside the gene matches. This CDR3 contains 15 residues. The CDR3 DNA reads TGTGCCAGCAGCCACGGGACTAGCGGGGGGGATACGCAGTATTTT. Residues: CASSHGTSGGDTQYF.

The chain joins TRBV2 to TRBJ1-6; 9 bases align to TRBD1. CDR3 length: 14 residues. Germline CDR1 is SNHLY and CDR2 is FYNNEI. V dropped 0 bases and J dropped 14; count of bases not matched to a gene: 5. CDR3 bases: TGTGCCAGCAGTGAAGCCGGGACAGGGAAATCCCTCCACTTT. Translated: CASSEAGTGKSLHF.

This clonotype was recorded a few times. Here the CDR3 reads CSARDPNNGYTF. The CDR3 DNA reads as TGCAGTGCTAGAGACCCAAACAATGGCTACACCTTC. This chain links TRBV20-1 with TRBJ1-2; D unclear. The V and J ends lost 0 bases and 6 bases respectively, with 8 bases between them. Per germline, CDR1 DFQATT and CDR2 SNEGSKA (reference sequence). This CDR3 has 12 residues.

This clonotype was detected a few times. The chain has TRBV6-6 and TRBJ2-1; weak D call: TRBD1 (5 bases). Trimming shortened V by 0 bases and J by 9 bases, and 12 bases separated the two germline ends. CDR3 length: 14 amino acids. Germline assignment: CDR1 MNHNY and CDR2 SVGAGI (reference sequence). CDR3 in DNA: TGTGCCAGCAGTTACTCGATGCAGGGCGGTGAGCAGTTCTTC. It yields the protein CASSYSMQGGEQFF.

This clonotype was observed a handful of times. This rearrangement joins TRBV4-1 to TRBJ2-1, with D perhaps matching TRBD1 (5 bases). V lost 2 bases and J lost 8, with 10 bases in between. The CDR3 has 13 residues. Per germline, CDR1 MGHRA and CDR2 YSYEKL. The CDR3 bases are TGCGCCAGCAGCCAAATTGGGGCAGATGAGCAGTTCTTC. This sequence encodes CASSQIGADEQFF.

The V and J genes are TRBV12-3 or TRBV12-4 and TRBJ2-3, with D tentatively TRBD1 (6 bases). The CDR3 totals 13 residues. The V end was cut by 11 bases, the J end by 1 base, with 13 bases between. CDR3 sequence: CASKGEGTDTQYF. The CDR3 DNA is TGTGCCTCCAAGGGGGAAGGCACAGATACGCAGTATTTT.

This clonotype appeared a few times. The chain is built from TRBV7-3 and TRBJ2-2; 7 bases match TRBD1. The CDR3 spans 16 residues. Germline lookup yields CDR1 SGHTA and CDR2 FQGTGA. Trimming took 5 bases from V and 5 from J; bases not matched to a gene: 11. The CDR3, as DNA: TGTGCCAGCAGCGGGGGAACAGGGGTTGGGACCGGGGAGCTGTTTTTT. Amino acid sequence: CASSGGTGVGTGELFF. Complete variable domain (other parts from reference TRBV7-3 and TRBJ2-2): GAGVSQTPSNKVTEKGKYVELRCDPISGHTALYWYRQSLGQGPEFLIYFQGTGAADDSGLPNDRFFAVRPEGSVSTLKIQRTERGDSAVYLCASSGGTGVGTGELFFGEGSRLTVL.

This clonotype was recorded a few times. This chain links TRBV5-1 with TRBJ2-5, with a weak D call TRBD2 (6 bases). This CDR3 spans 14 amino acids. V gave up 6 bases and J gave up 5 bases, with 17 bases separating them. In germline, CDR1 is SGHRS, CDR2 YFSETQ. The CDR3 reads CASTPGGRGETQYF. DNA of the CDR3: TGCGCCAGCACCCCTGGAGGGCGTGGGGAGACCCAGTACTTC.

The V call is TRBV7-8, the J call TRBJ1-1; D not resolved. The germline V gene encodes CDR1 SGHVS and CDR2 FQNEAQ. Trimming removed 0 bases from V and 0 bases from J, with 11 bases in between. This CDR3 has 16 amino acids. For the CDR3, the DNA is TGTGCCAGCAGCTTAGCGCTCCCCAGATTGAACACTGAAGCTTTCTTT. It is translated as CASSLALPRLNTEAFF.

This clonotype appeared a few times. The chain recombines TRBV6-1 with TRBJ2-7, with no clear D. The CDR3 has 14 amino acids. The V end lost 2 bases, the J end lost 0 bases, and 8 bases lay between the germline ends. Germline V gene sequence: CDR1 MNHNS, CDR2 SASEGT. CDR3 sequence (DNA): TGTGCCAGCAGTGAAAGGGCCGGCTCCTACGAGCAGTACTTC. Residues: CASSERAGSYEQYF.